These 28 T cell receptor beta chains were sequenced from one sample in a study of blood T cells in healthy people across ages. Primed by a sample-barcoded 5' primer and a J-beta primer mix, a second PCR proceeded for 7 to 11 cycles. TCRdb reprocessed the 5' RACE reads with MiXCR, giving one entry per CDR3 protein. The sample lists some 1.5 million distinct CDR3 sequences; 28% were seen once. The sequencing input was blood. The receptors come from a woman under 40 in good health.

The sample holds a few counts of this clonotype. This chain connects TRBV20-1 to TRBJ2-1; 8 positions agree with TRBD2. Germline loops: CDR1 DFQATT, CDR2 SNEGSKA (reference sequence). The CDR3 length is 15 residues. Germline trimming cut 0 bases from V and 7 bases from J; bases unmatched to any gene: 8. Here the CDR3 reads CSAREGGGLGNEQFF. CDR3 DNA: TGCAGTGCTAGAGAGGGCGGGGGGTTAGGGAATGAGCAGTTCTTC.

The rearrangement joins TRBV10-3 to TRBJ2-1, with 10 bases aligning to TRBD2. Losses at the gene ends were 0 bases for V and 2 bases for J; bases not matched to a gene: 1. The CDR3 sequence is 16 residues long. Looked up from germline, CDR1 is ENHRY and CDR2 is SYGVKD. The CDR3: CAISESTSGTYNEQFF. The CDR3 DNA sequence: TGTGCCATCAGTGAGTCAACTAGCGGGACCTACAATGAGCAGTTCTTC.

Ten or more counts support this clonotype. The chain's CDR3 is CSARTQVWVGETQYF. The CDR3 nucleotides read TGCAGTGCTAGAACCCAGGTCTGGGTAGGGGAGACCCAGTACTTC. The chain carries TRBV20-1 and TRBJ2-5; D call uncertain. The CDR3 totals 15 residues. The germline V gene has CDR1 DFQATT and CDR2 SNEGSKA (reference sequence). V lost 2 bases to trimming and J lost 5 bases, with 18 bases between them.

This clonotype was counted ten times or more. V is TRBV7-9 and J is TRBJ2-7, with TRBD2 as a possible D gene (6 bases). Per the germline V gene, CDR1 is SEHNR and CDR2 is FQNEAQ (reference sequence). This CDR3 has 14 residues. V was pared by 5 bases and J by 6 bases, with 17 bases between. As DNA, the CDR3 is TGTGCCAGCAGCCGGGGGAAGGGGCTGAGCGAGCAGTACTTC. Protein: CASSRGKGLSEQYF.

This clonotype was found many times. This chain connects TRBV20-1 to TRBJ2-7; D is perhaps TRBD2 (5 bases). This CDR3 has 13 amino acids. V was shortened by 5 bases and J by 0 bases, with 11 bases between the two germline ends. Germline values: CDR1 DFQATT, CDR2 SNEGSKA (reference sequence). The CDR3 sequence is CSACPGLSYEQYF. CDR3 DNA: TGCAGTGCTTGTCCCGGACTCTCCTACGAGCAGTACTTC.

Here the CDR3 DNA reads TGTGCCAGTAGTACTGGGGCGTTAGGGCTGTTTTTT. Translation gives CASSTGALGLFF. The chain recombines TRBV11-2 with TRBJ2-2; possible D gene TRBD1, 5 bases. Germline V CDR1 and CDR2: SGHAT, FQNNGV. V was shortened by 9 bases and J by 13 bases, with 18 bases between the two germline ends. This CDR3 is built from 12 residues.

J is TRBJ2-7 and V is TRBV29-1; D is possibly TRBD1 (5 bases). The germline V gene encodes CDR1 SQVTM and CDR2 ANQGSEA. Trimming removed 3 bases at V and 3 bases at J, with 15 bases between. The CDR3 length is 14 residues. Here the CDR3 reads CSVDPTGRYYEQYF. DNA for the CDR3: TGCAGCGTTGACCCCACAGGACGGTACTACGAGCAGTACTTC.

V usage is TRBV7-2 and J usage is TRBJ2-1; D is unresolved. The end of the DNA is better explained by TRBJ2-7, so the J call may be wrong. This CDR3 is 15 amino acids long. Germline V lookup: CDR1 SGHTA, CDR2 FQGNSA. Here the CDR3 reads CASSLKHRSYNEQYF. CDR3 nucleotides: TGTGCCAGCAGCTTAAAACACCGCTCCTACAATGAGCAGTACTTC.

The chain recombines TRBV20-1 with TRBJ2-1; 7 bases fit TRBD2. J gave up 5 bases and V 3 bases, and 16 bases lay outside the gene matches. The CDR3 loop spans 17 amino acids. Germline CDR1 reads DFQATT; CDR2 reads SNEGSKA (reference sequence). CDR3 residues: CSASLRGGGRGNNEQFF. CDR3 nucleotides: TGCAGTGCTAGCCTCCGAGGAGGCGGGAGAGGGAACAATGAGCAGTTCTTC.

The rearrangement uses TRBV2 and TRBJ2-5, with 7 nucleotides matching TRBD2. CDR1 SNHLY and CDR2 FYNNEI come from the germline V gene. V gave up 4 bases and J gave up 0 bases; unmatched junction bases: 2. The CDR3 is 14 residues long. The chain's CDR3 is CASSGGGYQETQYF. Here the CDR3 DNA reads TGTGCCAGCAGTGGGGGAGGGTACCAAGAGACCCAGTACTTC.

This clonotype was seen repeatedly, ten times or more. J is TRBJ2-7 and V is TRBV5-1; 8 nucleotides agree with TRBD2. The CDR3 consists of 15 residues. Germline lookup yields CDR1 SGHRS and CDR2 YFSETQ. V shed 6 bases and J 2 bases; nucleotides not matched to a gene: 10. CDR3 sequence reads: CASTPGGPNPYEQYF. The DNA for the CDR3 is TGCGCCAGCACCCCGGGGGGGCCGAATCCCTACGAGCAGTACTTC.

This chain uses TRBV12-3 or TRBV12-4 with TRBJ2-1, with 9 bases fitting TRBD2. Germline trimming cut 6 bases from V and 8 bases from J; bases unmatched to any gene: 11. The CDR3 is 15 residues long. In nucleotides, the CDR3 is TGTGCCAGCAGCTCGATAGCGGGAGCGCCGGATGAGCAGTTCTTC. It codes for CASSSIAGAPDEQFF.

CDR3 nucleotides: TGTGCCAGCAGTGATCAGGACAGATTCGGCGACGAGCAGTACTTC. Its protein product is CASSDQDRFGDEQYF. The V and J genes are TRBV25-1 and TRBJ2-5, with D tentatively TRBD1 (6 bases). The J call may be wrong; the DNA end is better matched by TRBJ2-7. The length of the CDR3 is 15 residues. Per germline, CDR1 MGHDK and CDR2 SYGVNS.

This clonotype was detected a few times. A much larger clone differs from this one at a single base, so this may be a read error. This sequence joins TRBV20-1 and TRBJ2-7, with 9 bases identical to TRBD2. The DNA end is more similar to TRBJ2-5, so the J call may be wrong. The length of the CDR3 is 12 residues. Looked up from germline, CDR1 is DFQATT and CDR2 is SNEGSKA (reference sequence). The CDR3 bases are TGCACAGCGGGGGGCCCCATGGGGACCCAGTACTTC. Residues: CTAGGPMGTQYF.

This rearrangement joins TRBV9 to TRBJ2-7, with D possibly matching TRBD2 (5 bases). The CDR3 runs to 14 residues. The germline CDR1 and CDR2 sequences are SGDLS and YYNGEE. V shed 4 bases and J shed 2 bases, with 13 bases lying between them. CDR3 region: CASSPGGRAYEQYF. The DNA of the CDR3 is TGTGCCAGCAGCCCTGGAGGACGGGCCTACGAGCAGTACTTC.

V is TRBV4-3 and J is TRBJ2-1; D is unclear. The CDR3 loop spans 13 amino acids. Trimming took off 0 bases at V and 6 bases at J, with 6 bases between the two ends. In germline, CDR1 is LGHNA, CDR2 YSLEER. The CDR3 DNA reads as TGCGCCAGCAGCCAAGACCACCGCAATGAGCAGTTCTTC. Translation: CASSQDHRNEQFF.

This clonotype was seen more than once but under ten times. J is TRBJ2-7 and V is TRBV7-6; 9 bases agree with TRBD1. From germline, CDR1 is SGHVS and CDR2 FNYEAQ. This CDR3 comprises 16 residues. V lost 5 bases to trimming and J lost 6 bases; unmatched junction nucleotides: 14. The CDR3 sequence is CASSLTNPGQGFEQYF. The CDR3 DNA follows: TGTGCCAGCAGCCTAACTAACCCGGGACAGGGATTCGAGCAGTACTTC.

In this sample, this clonotype turned up a few times. The chain carries TRBV20-1 and TRBJ2-4; TRBD1 agrees at 8 bases. The DNA end lines up better with TRBJ2-7; the J call may be wrong. The CDR3 has 15 residues. CDR1 DFQATT and CDR2 SNEGSKA come from the germline V gene (reference sequence). Written as DNA, the CDR3 is TGCAGTGCTAGATCCGGTAATCAGGGGGCCTGCGAGCAGTACTTC. It is translated as CSARSGNQGACEQYF.

The rearrangement links TRBV30 to TRBJ2-4, with D maybe TRBD2 (5 bases). Germline lookup yields CDR1 GTSNPN and CDR2 SVGIG (reference sequence). V lost 3 bases and J lost 0, with 9 bases in between. The length of the CDR3 is 14 residues. The CDR3 nucleotides are TGTGCCTGGAGGGGAGACCTAGCCAAAAACATTCAGTACTTC. Translating gives CAWRGDLAKNIQYF.

This clonotype turned up a few times. This chain joins TRBV27 and TRBJ1-6, with D maybe TRBD1 (5 bases). Germline V CDR1 and CDR2: MNHEY, SMNVEV (reference sequence). V was pared by 3 bases and J by 0 bases, with 12 bases between. The CDR3 length is 17 residues. The CDR3 DNA is TGTGCCAGCAGTTTCCGATCGGGGGGCTCCTATAATTCACCCCTCCACTTT. Protein product: CASSFRSGGSYNSPLHF.

This rearrangement joins TRBV7-9 to TRBJ2-2, with unresolved D. The V gene lost 4 bases and the J gene lost 6 bases, with 15 bases spanning the gap. The CDR3 consists of 15 residues. Germline V gene lookup returns CDR1 SEHNR and CDR2 FQNEAQ (reference sequence). Here the CDR3 DNA reads TGTGCCAGCAGCTCTCATAGGATGACGCCCGGGGAGCTGTTTTTT. Translated: CASSSHRMTPGELFF.

This clonotype was counted between two and nine times. A read error may account for a junction end that differs from germline. The chain recombines TRBV7-3 with TRBJ2-1, with D possibly TRBD1 on 6 matching bases. The V gene's germline CDR1 is SGHTA and CDR2 FQGTGA. The CDR3 extends over 15 amino acids. The CDR3 region is CASSSDRSSCNEQFF. DNA for the CDR3: TGTGCCAGCAGCTCCGACAGGAGCTCCTGCAATGAGCAGTTCTTC.

This clonotype was picked up many times. The chain carries TRBV9 and TRBJ1-2, with TRBD1 as a possible D gene (6 bases). Germline V gene sequence: CDR1 SGDLS, CDR2 YYNGEE. Trimming cost V 3 bases and J 4 bases, with 16 bases left between them. The CDR3 runs to 15 residues. The CDR3 DNA reads as TGTGCCAGCAGCGGGCGGGGGGCCGGAACCTATGGCTACACCTTC. This encodes CASSGRGAGTYGYTF.

V usage is TRBV12-3 or TRBV12-4 and J usage is TRBJ2-2, with D possibly matching TRBD2 (6 bases). With 7 bases removed from V and 6 bases from J, the gap between germline ends came to 18 bases. The CDR3 covers 15 residues. Here the CDR3 reads CASNLRGGGPGELFF. As DNA, the CDR3 is TGTGCCAGCAACCTACGGGGAGGAGGGCCCGGGGAGCTGTTTTTT.

The chain employs TRBV29-1 and TRBJ1-1; 8 bases align to TRBD1. The V segment lost 0 bases and the J segment 11 bases; nucleotides outside the gene matches: 14. The CDR3 loop spans 15 amino acids. Germline CDR1 and CDR2: SQVTM and ANQGSEA. The CDR3 sequence: CSVEDRETGALGAFF. The CDR3 DNA follows: TGCAGCGTTGAAGATCGGGAGACAGGGGCCTTGGGGGCTTTCTTT.

This chain connects TRBV5-6 to TRBJ1-4; the match to TRBD1 covers 11 bases. After removal of 4 bases from V and 6 bases from J, the junction contained 2 bases not matched to a gene. This CDR3 comprises 14 residues. Germline CDR1 SGHDT, CDR2 YYEEEE. CDR3 in DNA: TGTGCCAGCAGCGGACAGGGGGCGGATGAAAAACTGTTTTTT. It specifies CASSGQGADEKLFF.

In this sample, this clonotype turned up many times. This chain uses TRBV7-4 with TRBJ2-3; D not resolved. Germline CDR1 reads SGHVT; CDR2 reads SQSDAQ. The V end lost 7 bases, the J end lost 5 bases, and 28 bases lay between the germline ends. CDR3 length equals 18 residues. This chain's CDR3 is CASTRRSLTSPHKDTQYF. CDR3 nucleotide sequence: TGTGCCAGCACCAGACGCAGCCTTACGTCTCCTCATAAAGATACGCAGTATTTT.

This clonotype was observed a few times. The V call is TRBV5-1, the J call TRBJ1-2; perhaps TRBD1 as D (5 bases). The V gene lost 5 bases and the J gene lost 0 bases, with 14 bases spanning the gap. There are 15 residues in the CDR3. Germline V gene lookup returns CDR1 SGHRS and CDR2 YFSETQ. The CDR3 DNA sequence: TGCGCCAGCAGTCACCTGGGGCCAGCTAACTATGGCTACACCTTC. This gives the protein CASSHLGPANYGYTF.